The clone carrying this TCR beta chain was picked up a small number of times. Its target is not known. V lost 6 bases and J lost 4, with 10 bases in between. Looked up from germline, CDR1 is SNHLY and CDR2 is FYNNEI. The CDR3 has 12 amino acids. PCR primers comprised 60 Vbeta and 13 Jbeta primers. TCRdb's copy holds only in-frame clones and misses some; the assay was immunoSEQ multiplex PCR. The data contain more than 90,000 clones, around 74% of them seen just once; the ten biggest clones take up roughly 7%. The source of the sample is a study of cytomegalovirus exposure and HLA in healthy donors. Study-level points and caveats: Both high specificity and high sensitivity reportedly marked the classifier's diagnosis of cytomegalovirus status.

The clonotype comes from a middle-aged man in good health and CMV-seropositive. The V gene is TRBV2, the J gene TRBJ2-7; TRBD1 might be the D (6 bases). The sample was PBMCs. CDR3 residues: CASRGTLYEQYF. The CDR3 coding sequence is TGTGCCAGCAGGGGGACATTATACGAGCAGTACTTC.